This T cell receptor (beta chain) was retrieved from a study of blood T cells in healthy people across ages (dated by TCRdb to between 2014 and 2017). The study in broad terms: In model experiments, roughly one uniquely barcoded TCR beta cDNA molecule per two T cells was captured by template switching. The study measured age-related changes in TCR beta repertoire diversity using deep sequencing normalized with unique cDNA molecular identifiers. The donors were split into four age groups: young (average about 16 years), middle-aged (about 40), aged (more than 60) and long-lived (roughly 86). To avoid experimental bias, donors of different ages were spread randomly across the sequencing lanes. The study analyzed two additional independent replicas of 1 million unique cDNA reads from the same blood draw for two donors, one aged 18 to 29 and one aged 80 or older. The full study reports these points: A strong correlation was found between observed TCR beta diversity and the percentage of naive T cells measured by flow cytometry. Compared with the aged group, the long-lived group had more naive CD4+ T cells, fewer expanded clones and increased TCR diversity, suggesting age selection. Observed TCR beta diversity per million T cells fell roughly linearly with age, and a significant reduction was already apparent by age roughly 41. Because profiling used bulk unsorted PBMCs, naive and antigen-experienced compartments could not be compared conclusively. Estimates of total diversity based on one million sequenced T cells were regarded as lower bounds and as underestimates. The CMV infection status of donors was not known, potentially confounding age-related changes in expanded clonotypes.

Donors were approximately 42 systemically healthy Caucasian individuals from Russia aged roughly 6 to 95 years. Ten milliliters of peripheral blood were drawn from each donor into EDTA-treated Vacutainer tubes. Ficoll-Paque density-gradient centrifugation was used to isolate PBMCs, with at least 6 million obtained per sample. Total RNA, at least 5 micrograms per sample, was extracted from PBMCs with Trizol reagent. For every donor, an aliquot of PBMCs went through flow cytometry to measure the percentages of naive CD45RAhigh/CD27high T cells. The library was generated by 5' RACE. Sequencing used an Illumina HiSeq 2500. The second PCR ran for roughly 7 to 11 cycles and used a J-beta primer mix along with a sample-barcoded 5' primer. A unique molecular identifier was introduced onto each TCR beta cDNA molecule by a template-switch 5' adaptor carrying 12 random nucleotides. Each sample yielded at least 3 million CDR3-containing paired-end reads. The Mint cDNA synthesis kit, primed by a TRBC-specific oligonucleotide, was used to synthesize first-strand cDNA from all RNA. All cDNA was treated with uracil-DNA glycosylase and then went through a first 18-cycle PCR with the universal primers M1SS and BC2_uni_R. The authors processed their data as follows. For normalization, 1 million high-quality reads, each with a distinct molecular identifier, were randomly selected from each sample. Instead of being binned into consensus sequences, reads with shared molecular identifiers were discarded. CDR3 identification, clonotype clustering and error correction used MiTCR with a Q25 quality threshold and the strictest error-elimination algorithm. A nonparametric unseen species model with Euler transformation was used to estimate lower-bound total TCR beta diversity. TCRdb passed the public sequencing reads through fastp at Q25 and MiXCR, retaining productive beta sequences. Under each unique CDR3 protein, matching rows form one entry showing the most common genes and DNA. The V and J calls and clone size are TCRdb's, not the authors'. The sample has 1.5 million to 2 million distinct CDR3 sequences on record, about 49% of them singletons. The ten most abundant clones make up less than 2.5% of the sample.

As concerns this clonotype: Its antigen is still unknown. Base qualities were left out, and no much larger clone turns up one base away.

The CDR3 runs 13 residues from the cysteine to the phenylalanine. CDR3 DNA only is kept here, 39 bases in frame from base 1. V is reduced by 5 bases and J by 7 bases, leaving a spacing of 12 bases between them. According to the germline V gene, CDR1 reads LGHNT and CDR2 reads FRNRAP. This receptor chain uses TRBV12-5 and TRBJ2-1; the D gene is unclear. Material: blood. The origin of this receptor is a woman aged 40 to 50 in good health. This receptor has the CDR3 CASGTYGVNEQFF. The DNA is as follows: TGTGCTAGTGGTACCTATGGGGTAAATGAGCAGTTCTTC.